The clone carrying this T cell receptor beta chain was observed many times. This sample is drawn from a study of Graves' ophthalmopathy and Graves' hyperthyroidism. The CDR3 sequence is 14 residues long. Germline V lookup: CDR1 GTSNPN, CDR2 SVGIG (reference sequence). The V end was cut by 1 base, the J end by 4 bases, with 13 bases between. From RNA, the CDR3 regions of TCR beta chains were amplified and sequenced. HTBI primers were used in a first-round RT-PCR, which preceded a second-round multiplex PCR. TCRdb analysed the multiplex PCR reads with MiXCR anew, one entry per CDR3 protein. The sample yields hundreds of thousands of distinct CDR3 sequences, roughly 20% seen once.

The sequenced material came from peripheral blood. The receptor was isolated from a woman aged 18-29 years with stable Graves' hyperthyroidism. The chain uses TRBV30 and TRBJ2-5, with D possibly being TRBD1 (6 bases). The CDR3: CAWSDHRDAETQYF. The CDR3 bases are TGTGCCTGGAGTGACCACAGGGACGCAGAGACCCAGTACTTC.